Detailed here is one TCR beta chain. This sample was included in a study of T cell changes during pregnancy in multiple sclerosis. Trimming pared 4 bases from V and 4 bases from J, leaving 7 bases between. The germline V gene encodes CDR1 MNHEY and CDR2 SMNVEV (reference sequence). The CDR3 sequence is 12 residues long. The method was immunoSEQ multiplex PCR; TCRdb's version includes in-frame clones alone and lacks a portion of them. The data contain under 45,000 clones, roughly 88% of them seen just once; the ten biggest clones take up under 4.5%. This receptor was obtained from a female donor with multiple sclerosis, enrolled in a pregnancy study. This material consisted of CD8+ T cells from peripheral blood mononuclear cells, taken in the first trimester of pregnancy. V gene TRBV27 combines with J gene TRBJ1-2; D gene uncertain. CDR3 in amino acids: CASSSPLYGYTF. The CDR3 DNA is TGTGCCAGCAGTTCCCCCCTCTATGGCTACACCTTC.